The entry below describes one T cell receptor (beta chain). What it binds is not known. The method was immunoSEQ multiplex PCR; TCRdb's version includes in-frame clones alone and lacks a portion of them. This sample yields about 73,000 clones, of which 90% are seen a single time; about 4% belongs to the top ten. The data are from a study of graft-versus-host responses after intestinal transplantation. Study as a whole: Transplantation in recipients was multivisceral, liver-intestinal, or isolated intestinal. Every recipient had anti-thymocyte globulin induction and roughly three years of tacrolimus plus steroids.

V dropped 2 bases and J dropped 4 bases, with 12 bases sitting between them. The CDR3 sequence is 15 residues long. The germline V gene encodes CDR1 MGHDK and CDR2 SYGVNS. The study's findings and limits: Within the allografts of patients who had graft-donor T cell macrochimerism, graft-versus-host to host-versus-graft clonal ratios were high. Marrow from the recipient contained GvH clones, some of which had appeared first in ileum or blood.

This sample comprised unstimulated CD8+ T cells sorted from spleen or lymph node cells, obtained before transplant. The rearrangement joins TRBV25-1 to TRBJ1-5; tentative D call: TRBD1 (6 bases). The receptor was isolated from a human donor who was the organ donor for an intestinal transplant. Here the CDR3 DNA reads TGTGCCAGCAGTGAAGGGGAAGGACAGAATCAGCCCCAGCATTTT. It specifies CASSEGEGQNQPQHF.